Listed below are T cell receptor beta chains from one sample, sequenced in a study of cytomegalovirus exposure and HLA in healthy donors. The data were produced by immunoSEQ multiplex PCR, yet TCRdb's version contains in-frame clones alone and is incomplete. Across 150,000 to 200,000 clones, the top ten clones capture approximately 0.72% of the sample. Sequencing was carried out using PBMCs. Every receptor here comes from a woman in her late teens or twenties in good health and CMV-seropositive. CDR3s include the opening cysteine and the closing phenylalanine or tryptophan. The D gene is left open where the match is weak.

>TRBJ2-1|TRBV7-3|-
TGTGCCAGCAGCCGTGGCACAGGGACATACAATGAGCAGTTCTTC
CASSRGTGTYNEQFF
>TRBJ2-7|TRBV7-6|TRBD1
TGTGCCAGCAGCTTAGAACAGGGGGCCGCCTACGAGCAGTACTTC
CASSLEQGAAYEQYF
>TRBJ2-3|TRBV5-1|TRBD2
TGCGCCAGCGCTAGCGGGGGAGACCCAGATACGCAGTATTTT
CASASGGDPDTQYF
>TRBJ1-5|TRBV19|-
TGTGCCAGTAGTGGGGGGACGGAACATCAGCCCCAGCATTTT
CASSGGTEHQPQHF
>TRBJ2-1|TRBV15|-
TGTGCCACCAGCAGAGATAGGACAGCCTACAATGAGCAGTTCTTC
CATSRDRTAYNEQFF
>TRBJ2-3|TRBV4-1|TRBD2
TGCGCCAGCAGCCAAGTAGGACTAGGCTCCACAGATACGCAGTATTTT
CASSQVGLGSTDTQYF
>TRBJ2-7|TRBV7-2|TRBD2
TGTGCCAGCAGCTCGAGACTAGCGGGACTCCACTACGAGCAGTACTTC
CASSSRLAGLHYEQYF
>TRBJ1-4|TRBV27|TRBD1
TGTGCCAGCAGATCGACAGGGGTCCTCGTCGCTAATGAAAAACTGTTTTTT
CASRSTGVLVANEKLFF
>TRBJ2-6|TRBV6-6|-
TGTGCCAGCAGTTATCGAGACTCTGGGGCCAACGTCCTGACTTTC
CASSYRDSGANVLTF
>TRBJ2-5|TRBV19|-
TGTGCCAGTAGTACAAAATCCCCTCGGCGGGTTTGGCAGGAGACCCAGTACTTC
CASSTKSPRRVWQETQYF
>TRBJ2-7|TRBV6-6|-
TGTGCCAGCACCTACGGGATCGAGCAGTACTTC
CASTYGIEQYF
>TRBJ1-2|TRBV6-1|-
TGTGCCAGCAGTGATCACCCGATACGATCGAGCGGCTACACCTTC
CASSDHPIRSSGYTF
>TRBJ1-3|TRBV5-6|-
TGTGCCAGCAGCTTGGCCCCGGGGAGGTTTGGAAACACCATATATTTT
CASSLAPGRFGNTIYF
>TRBJ1-1|TRBV7-3|-
TGTGCCAGCAGCTTAAGGCCGGGAGGGGAAACTGAAGCTTTCTTT
CASSLRPGGETEAFF
>TRBJ1-4|TRBV6-6|-
TGTGCCAGCAGCCGTGCGTCGGAGATAGGTGAAAAACTGTTTTTT
CASSRASEIGEKLFF
>TRBJ2-3|TRBV18|-
TGTGCCAGCTCACCGTGGGACTCTGGGACAGATACGCAGTATTTT
CASSPWDSGTDTQYF
>TRBJ2-3|TRBV5-4|TRBD2
TGTGCCAGCAGCTTGGCCGGGGGGGAGAGCACAGATACGCAGTATTTT
CASSLAGGESTDTQYF
>TRBJ2-3|TRBV7-9|TRBD2
TGTGCCAGCAGCGAATTAGCGGGGGTCACAGATACGCAGTATTTT
CASSELAGVTDTQYF
>TRBJ1-5|TRBV5-5|-
TGTGCCAGCAGCTTGAGGGGGAATCAGCCCCAGCATTTT
CASSLRGNQPQHF
>TRBJ2-1|TRBV5-6|-
TGTGCCAGCAGCTTCATCGGGAGAGGTCCCTACAATGAGCAGTTCTTC
CASSFIGRGPYNEQFF
>TRBJ1-1|TRBV5-1|-
TGCGCCAGCAAGGTAGAGGCGAACACTGAAGCTTTCTTT
CASKVEANTEAFF
>TRBJ2-1|TRBV5-1|TRBD2
TGCGCCAGCAGCCCGAGCTCTAGCGGGACCTACAATGAGCAGTTCTTC
CASSPSSSGTYNEQFF
>TRBJ2-1|TRBV4-1|-
TGCGCCAGCAGCCAACCGGGACTCCCCTACAATGAGCAGTTCTTC
CASSQPGLPYNEQFF
>TRBJ1-2|TRBV6-1|-
TGTGCCAGCAGTGGCTCTGGGGGGGGCTACACCTTC
CASSGSGGGYTF
>TRBJ1-1|TRBV10-3|-
TGTGCCATCAGTTCAAAAGGGAGGCCTAACACTGAAGCTTTCTTT
CAISSKGRPNTEAFF
>TRBJ2-2|TRBV19|TRBD1
TGTGCCACCAAACTGACAGGGTCGACCGGGGAGCTGTTTTTT
CATKLTGSTGELFF
>TRBJ2-5|TRBV13|-
TGTGCCAGCAGCTTATACGGGGGCCAAGAGACCCAGTACTTC
CASSLYGGQETQYF
>TRBJ1-4|TRBV10-3|-
TGTGCCATCAGTGATGGGGGCGCAACTAATGAAAAACTGTTTTTT
CAISDGGATNEKLFF
>TRBJ2-5|TRBV5-6|TRBD2
TGTGCCAGCAGGCGGACTAGCGGGGGGGCAGAGACCCAGTACTTC
CASRRTSGGAETQYF
>TRBJ2-5|TRBV5-1|TRBD1
TGCGCCAGCAGCTCATCCCGGACAGGGGGCCGGGAGACCCAGTACTTC
CASSSSRTGGRETQYF
>TRBJ2-7|TRBV29-1|-
TGCAGCGTTCCCGGTGCCACACAGGACGAGCAGTACTTC
CSVPGATQDEQYF
>TRBJ2-5|TRBV4-2|TRBD2
TGTGCCAGCAGCCAAGATCCGGCGGGAGAGGCCGAGACCCAGTACTTC
CASSQDPAGEAETQYF
>TRBJ1-4|TRBV7-2|TRBD1
TGTGCCAGCAGCATTGACAGGGCAAGAGGGAATGAAAAACTGTTTTTT
CASSIDRARGNEKLFF
>TRBJ1-2|TRBV5-6|-
TGTGCCAGCAGCTTGGGGGCGAGGGATGGTGGCTACACCTTC
CASSLGARDGGYTF